This T cell receptor beta chain was retrieved from a study of memory CD4+ T cells and cytomegalovirus serostatus. Study-wide context: Of the healthy Belgian adults, fewer than 10 were CMV seropositive and 20 to 30 seronegative.

The CDR3 covers 15 residues. V lost 4 bases and J 2 bases, leaving 12 bases between the germline ends. CDR1 and CDR2 from the germline V gene are LGHNA and YNFKEQ. About this clone itself: Its antigen is unidentified.

Single viable CD3+CD4+CD8-CD45RO+ cells were sorted as the memory CD4+ T cells. Positive selection with CD4 microbeads enriched total CD4+ T cells. In the original analysis: Out-of-frame sequences were removed, leaving a few million distinct TCRbeta sequences. The method was immunoSEQ multiplex PCR; TCRdb's version includes in-frame clones alone and lacks a portion of them. V and J calls and clone size are given by that table; D and trimming were obtained from the DNA. Of over 35,000 clones listed, roughly three quarters were seen once; the top ten hold 0.94%. General study findings and limits: CD4+ memory repertoires contained about 40% of the roughly 150 reported CMV TCRbeta sequences.

Sequencing was performed on memory CD4+ T cells from blood. The clonotype comes from an adult in good health and CMV-seronegative. The rearrangement links TRBV4-2 to TRBJ1-5; D is uncertain. The CDR3 DNA sequence: TGTGCCAGCAGCCGTGGAGAGGATGGCAATCAGCCCCAGCATTTT. Its translation: CASSRGEDGNQPQHF.